Below, 18 T cell receptor beta chains from the same sample are listed, as sequenced in a study of beta chain features in type 1 diabetes. All of the isolated RNA was reverse transcribed, so expressed TCRB transcripts were sequenced. This table comes from immunoSEQ multiplex PCR, and its TCRdb copy is limited to in-frame clones, with some not included. The sample carries under 450,000 clones, approximately 13% recorded once. Sequenced material: naive CD4+ T cells from blood. Receptor source: a young man in good health.

The chain employs TRBV4-3 and TRBJ2-6; D is perhaps TRBD2 (5 bases). CDR3 length: 16 residues. The V end was cut by 0 bases, the J end by 0 bases, with 6 bases between. CDR1 LGHNA and CDR2 YSLEER come from the germline V gene. The CDR3 is CASSQDRGSGANVLTF. The CDR3 nucleotides read TGCGCCAGCAGCCAAGATCGGGGCTCTGGGGCCAACGTCCTGACTTTC.

This clone has a handful of counts. This chain connects TRBV15 to TRBJ2-7; 8 nucleotides align to TRBD2. The V and J ends lost 0 bases and 3 bases, in that order; junction bases with no gene match: 10. Germline lookup yields CDR1 LNHNV and CDR2 YYDKDF (reference sequence). The CDR3 sequence is 17 residues long. The CDR3 DNA reads as TGTGCCACCAGCAGAGATTACGGGAGGGCGGTATACTACGAGCAGTACGTC. Amino acid sequence: CATSRDYGRAVYYEQYV.

In its sample, this clone was seen a few times. This chain links TRBV27 with TRBJ1-4; D is perhaps TRBD1 (6 bases). Germline-derived CDR1 and CDR2 are MNHEY and SMNVEV (reference sequence). The V end lost 5 bases, the J end lost 4 bases, and 20 bases lay between the germline ends. The CDR3 contains 17 residues. CDR3 DNA sequence: TGTGCCAGCAGTCCCCGAGGAAGGGGGAAAGATAATGAAAAACTGTTTTTT. Residues: CASSPRGRGKDNEKLFF.

The chain uses TRBV18 and TRBJ2-5; D is perhaps TRBD2 (6 bases). Germline V lookup: CDR1 KGHSH, CDR2 LQKENI. Trimming took off 2 bases at V and 7 bases at J, with 20 bases between the two ends. The CDR3 sequence is 16 residues long. The CDR3 reads CASSPSAGTGPPTQYF. The CDR3 bases are TGTGCCAGCTCACCAAGCGCCGGGACTGGTCCTCCGACCCAGTACTTC.

The rearrangement links TRBV7-9 to TRBJ2-1; 8 positions match TRBD2. Germline V gene sequence: CDR1 SEHNR, CDR2 FQNEAQ (reference sequence). V shed 4 bases and J 8 bases; nucleotides not matched to a gene: 10. There are 15 residues in the CDR3. The CDR3 is CASSSTRGRRHEQFF. DNA for the CDR3: TGTGCCAGCAGCTCCACTCGCGGGAGGCGTCATGAGCAGTTCTTC.

This clone showed up just a few times. The J gene is TRBJ1-1, the V gene TRBV7-8; D is undetermined. The CDR3 extends over 13 amino acids. V lost 5 bases and J 3 bases, leaving 10 bases between the germline ends. Per germline, CDR1 SGHVS and CDR2 FQNEAQ. The CDR3 nucleotides are TGTGCCAGCAGCCACGGCACATACACTGAAGCTTTCTTT. Translated: CASSHGTYTEAFF.

This clone was detected only a few times. The chain uses TRBV5-4 and TRBJ2-7, with TRBD2 matching over 14 bases. The junction had 4 bases not matched to a gene; V was cut back by 3 bases and J by 2 bases. Germline V lookup: CDR1 SGHNT, CDR2 YYREEE (reference sequence). The CDR3 has 16 amino acids. CDR3 in amino acids: CASSSQTSGGAYEQYF. In DNA, the CDR3 is TGTGCCAGCAGCTCCCAGACTAGCGGGGGGGCCTACGAGCAGTACTTC. Based on the CDR3 plus reference TRBV5-4 and TRBJ2-7, the full variable domain is ETGVTQSPTHLIKTRGQQVTLRCSSQSGHNTVSWYQQALGQGPQFIFQYYREEENGRGNFPPRFSGLQFPNYSSELNVNALELDDSALYLCASSSQTSGGAYEQYFGPGTRLTVT.

Only a few counts were recorded for this clone. CDR3 nucleotides: TGTGCCAGCAGCTTAAACCTTAGGACTAGCTCCTACAATGAGCAGTTCTTC. It translates to CASSLNLRTSSYNEQFF. The chain combines TRBV7-2 with TRBJ2-1, with 7 nucleotides matching TRBD2. Germline V gives CDR1 SGHTA, CDR2 FQGNSA. Losses at the gene ends were 2 bases for V and 0 bases for J; bases not matched to a gene: 7. The CDR3 has 17 amino acids.

CDR3 residues: CASSRILAGGHGDTQYF. CDR3 DNA sequence: TGTGCCAGCAGCCGAATTCTAGCGGGAGGGCACGGTGATACGCAGTATTTT. The rearrangement uses TRBV9 and TRBJ2-3; 12 bases are shared with TRBD2. CDR3 length: 17 amino acids. CDR1 SGDLS and CDR2 YYNGEE come from the germline V gene. The trim removed 4 bases at V and 6 bases at J, leaving 12 bases unmatched.

Turning to this clone: Distinct nucleotide sequences in the sample also encode this CDR3. CDR3 nucleotides: TGTGCCAGCAGCTTAGCTGGCAGCACAGATACGCAGTATTTT. Translated, it gives CASSLAGSTDTQYF. V and J are TRBV7-9 and TRBJ2-3; D ambiguous. The CDR3 is 14 amino acids. Germline CDR1 SEHNR, CDR2 FQNEAQ (reference sequence). The ends were cut back, 0 bases at V and 0 bases at J, with 4 bases in the middle. The full variable domain, its missing parts supplied by reference TRBV7-9 and TRBJ2-3, is DTGVSQNPRHKITKRGQNVTFRCDPISEHNRLYWYRQTLGQGPEFLTYFQNEAQLEKSRLLSDRFSAERPKGSFSTLEIQRTEQGDSAMYLCASSLAGSTDTQYFGPGTRLTVL.

This clone showed up just a few times. This chain's CDR3 is CASSFGTGLTGELFF. CDR3 DNA: TGCGCCAGCAGCTTCGGGACAGGGCTCACCGGGGAGCTGTTTTTT. The chain joins TRBV5-1 to TRBJ2-2; 9 nucleotides match TRBD1. The CDR3 spans 15 residues. After removal of 2 bases from V and 4 bases from J, the junction contained 3 bases not matched to a gene. The germline gives CDR1 SGHRS, CDR2 YFSETQ.

The chain recombines TRBV10-3 with TRBJ2-2; D is unclear. Trimming cost V 10 bases and J 7 bases, with 10 bases left between them. The CDR3 is 11 residues long. Germline V CDR1 and CDR2: ENHRY, SYGVKD. The CDR3 loop reads CASNAVGELFF. CDR3 nucleotides: TGTGCCAGCAACGCTGTCGGGGAGCTGTTTTTT.

The J gene is TRBJ2-5, the V gene TRBV5-1; no clear D. The CDR3 runs to 13 residues. Germline V gene sequence: CDR1 SGHRS, CDR2 YFSETQ. V was cut by 1 base and J by 4 bases, with 8 bases left in between. The CDR3 loop reads CASSLPSRETQYF. Written as DNA, the CDR3 is TGCGCCAGCAGCTTGCCCAGCCGAGAGACCCAGTACTTC.

This clone occurred a few times. The rearrangement joins TRBV19 to TRBJ2-1; TRBD1 agrees at 7 bases. The junction had 4 bases not matched to a gene; V was cut back by 2 bases and J by 6 bases. The length of the CDR3 is 14 residues. Germline CDR1 is LNHDA and CDR2 is SQIVND (reference sequence). The CDR3: CASSIPGQTNEQFF. The CDR3 region has the DNA TGTGCCAGTAGTATACCGGGACAGACCAATGAGCAGTTCTTC.

This chain connects TRBV7-8 to TRBJ2-7; TRBD1 matches at 8 bases. The CDR3 contains 15 residues. The V gene end was trimmed by 5 bases and the J gene end by 2 bases; junction bases not matched to a gene: 8. Germline V lookup: CDR1 SGHVS, CDR2 FQNEAQ. DNA for the CDR3: TGTGCCAGCAGCGCGAACTCCAGGGGGCCCTACGAGCAGTACTTC. Residues: CASSANSRGPYEQYF.

This clone was seen more than once but under ten times. The genes are TRBV10-3 and TRBJ1-6; no definite D call. Trimming shortened V by 0 bases and J by 6 bases, and 6 bases separated the two germline ends. Germline loops: CDR1 ENHRY, CDR2 SYGVKD. The CDR3 runs 14 residues. The CDR3 sequence is CAISESAANSPLHF. In nucleotides, the CDR3 is TGTGCCATCAGTGAGTCGGCGGCTAATTCACCCCTCCACTTT.

The genes are TRBV6-5 and TRBJ2-5, with 7 nucleotides matching TRBD2. The CDR3 is 15 amino acids. Losses at the gene ends were 5 bases for V and 4 bases for J; bases not matched to a gene: 10. Per germline, CDR1 MNHEY and CDR2 SVGAGI. CDR3 DNA: TGTGCCAGCAGTCCGGGAGGTGGAGTGGGAGAGACCCAGTACTTC. Amino acid sequence: CASSPGGGVGETQYF.

This clone was counted only a few times. The V and J genes are TRBV23-1 and TRBJ2-1; 7 bases line up with TRBD2. Being an ORF, TRBV23-1 has a function that is uncertain. Germline trimming cut 2 bases from V and 0 bases from J; bases unmatched to any gene: 4. This CDR3 comprises 16 residues. DNA of the CDR3: TGCGCCAGCAGTCAAGTCCGCGGGGGCTCCTACAATGAGCAGTTCTTC. Its protein is CASSQVRGGSYNEQFF.